This entry concerns a single T cell receptor (beta chain). This clone was seen only once. Its recognized antigen is unknown. Per-nucleotide qualities are absent, and no much larger clonotype sits a single base away. Libraries were built with the immunoSEQ multiplex PCR assay. For most patients, genomic DNA was isolated using the Qiagen DNeasy Blood and Tissue Kit and was shipped frozen to Adaptive Biotechnologies for TCR sequencing. For most patients, genomic DNA was subjected to high-throughput TCR-beta CDR3 sequencing by Adaptive Biotechnologies. The authors processed their data as follows. Adaptive's ImmunoSEQ software was the source of the TCR sequencing data for about 20 patients, while a few other patients were processed with MiXCR and VDJtools. To correct CD4 versus CD8 sorting errors, sequences present in both subsets at a frequency ratio below 5:1 were removed. Because the origin of CDR3 nucleotide sequences shared between donor and recipient could not be assigned, those sequences were removed. Alloreactive clones required at least 2-fold expansion over unstimulated cells and minimum CFSE-low frequency of 0.002% (template counts) or 0.001% (read counts). Clones detected in sequenced pre-transplant spleen, lymph node, or MLR CFSE-low populations of the donor or recipient were defined as mappable. Cumulative frequency of alloreactive clones was calculated as a percentage of all sequences weighted by copy number. In TCRdb, the immuneACCESS table is reduced to in-frame sequences with V and J assigned. These tables do not hold every clone; where another copy was compared, an unresolved V gene accounts for under half, and the others remain unexplained. V and J calls plus clone size are reproduced from that table; the DNA served to infer D and trimming. The sample records tens of thousands of clones, approximately 95% of which are singletons. The ten top clones hold under 0.25% of the sample.

This entry comes from a study of graft-versus-host responses after intestinal transplantation (dated by TCRdb to about 2021). About the study as a whole: The transplants that recipients received were multivisceral, liver-intestinal, or isolated intestinal. Alloreactive clones were identified by sequencing pre-transplant mixed lymphocyte reaction products and comparing these products with unstimulated pre-transplant donor and recipient T cells. Samples from a few later patients were sequenced in-house on an Illumina MiSeq with MiXCR processing rather than by the commercial service. A peak of at least 4% donor T cells among recipient peripheral blood mononuclear cells was the definition used for donor T cell macrochimerism. A cohort of roughly 25 intestinal transplant recipients, including one retransplant, was enrolled, and a few patients lacking pretransplant specimens were excluded. After intestinal transplantation, graft-versus-host and host-versus-graft alloreactive T cell clones were followed in the graft, circulation and bone marrow using bulk TCR-beta CDR3 sequencing. Every recipient was given anti-thymocyte globulin induction, followed by approximately 3 years of maintenance tacrolimus and steroids.

The research as a whole found: GvH clones were detected in recipient bone marrow, and some of these GvH clones were observed earlier in ileal mucosa or blood, consistent with an intestinal mucosal origin. Conclusions were limited by the relatively low number and heterogeneity of intestinal transplant patients. Peak levels of circulating GvH clones were associated with declines in HvG clones early after transplant. High GvH to HvG T cell clonal ratios were observed in the allografts of patients with donor T cell macrochimerism.

This sample's time point label indicates: cells obtained before transplantation from donor or recipient. CD3+CD4+ and CD3+CD8+ populations were FACS-sorted from unstimulated pre-transplant donor and recipient cells taken from spleen or lymph nodes. Relative to germline, V is missing 8 bases and J is missing 6 bases, with 20 bases of the junction outside any gene match. The CDR3 contains 18 residues, cysteine and phenylalanine counted. The read is trimmed to its CDR3 DNA, 54 bases read in frame from base 1. The germline V gene supplies CDR1 SNHLY and CDR2 FYNNEI. This sequence originates from a human donor who was the organ donor for an intestinal transplant. The specimen comprised unstimulated CD8+ T cells sorted from spleen or lymph node cells, sampled before transplant. Recombination linked TRBV2 to TRBJ1-5; 9 central bases correspond to TRBD1. The nucleotide sequence is TGTGCCAGCTCACCGCGGGGACAGGGTAAGGACTGGGTTCAGCCCCAGCATTTT. Its protein reads: CASSPRGQGKDWVQPQHF.